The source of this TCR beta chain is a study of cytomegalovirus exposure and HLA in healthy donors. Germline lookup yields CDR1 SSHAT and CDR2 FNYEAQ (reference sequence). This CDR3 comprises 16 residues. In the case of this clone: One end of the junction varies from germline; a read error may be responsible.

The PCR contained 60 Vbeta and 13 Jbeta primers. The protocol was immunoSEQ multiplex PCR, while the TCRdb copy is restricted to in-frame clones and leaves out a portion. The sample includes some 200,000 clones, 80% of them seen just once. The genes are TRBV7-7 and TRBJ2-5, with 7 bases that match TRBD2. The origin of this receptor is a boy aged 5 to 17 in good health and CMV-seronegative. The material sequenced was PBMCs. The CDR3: CASSLAATGGLETQYF. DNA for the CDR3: TGTGCTAGCAGCTTAGCGGCGACGGGAGGATTGGAGACCCAGTACTTC. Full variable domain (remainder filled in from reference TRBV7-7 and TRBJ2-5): GAGVSQSPRYKVTKRGQDVTLRCDPISSHATLYWYQQALGQGPEFLTYFNYEAQPDKSGLPSDRFSAERPEGSISTLTIQRTEQRDSAMYRCASSLAATGGLETQYFGPGTRLLVL.